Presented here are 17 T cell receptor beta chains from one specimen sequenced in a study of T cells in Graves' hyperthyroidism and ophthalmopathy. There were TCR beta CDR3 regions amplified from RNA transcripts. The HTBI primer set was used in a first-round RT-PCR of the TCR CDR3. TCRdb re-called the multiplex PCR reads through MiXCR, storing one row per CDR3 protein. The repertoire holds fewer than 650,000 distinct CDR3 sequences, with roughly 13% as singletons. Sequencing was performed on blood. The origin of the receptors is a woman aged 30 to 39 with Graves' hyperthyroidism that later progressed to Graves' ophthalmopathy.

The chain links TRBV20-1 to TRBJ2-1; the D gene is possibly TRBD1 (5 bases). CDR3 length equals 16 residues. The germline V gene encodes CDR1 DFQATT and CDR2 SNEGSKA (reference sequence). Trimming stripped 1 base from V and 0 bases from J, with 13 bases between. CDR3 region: CSARVQGASSYNEQFF. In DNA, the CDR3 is TGCAGTGCTAGAGTTCAAGGGGCTAGCTCCTACAATGAGCAGTTCTTC.

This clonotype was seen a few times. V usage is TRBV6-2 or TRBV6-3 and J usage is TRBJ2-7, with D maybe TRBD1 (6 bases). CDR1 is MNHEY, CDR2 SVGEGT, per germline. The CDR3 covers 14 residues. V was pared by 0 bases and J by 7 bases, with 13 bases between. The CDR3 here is CASSYSIGGGEQYF. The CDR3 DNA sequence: TGTGCCAGCAGTTACTCGATTGGGGGCGGGGAGCAGTACTTC.

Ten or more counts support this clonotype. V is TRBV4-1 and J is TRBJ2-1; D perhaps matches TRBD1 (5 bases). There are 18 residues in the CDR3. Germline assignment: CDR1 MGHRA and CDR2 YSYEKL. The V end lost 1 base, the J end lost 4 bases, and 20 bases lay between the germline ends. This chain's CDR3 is CASSQVQGTPNLYNEQFF. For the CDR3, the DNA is TGCGCCAGCAGCCAAGTCCAGGGCACGCCAAACCTTTACAATGAGCAGTTCTTC.

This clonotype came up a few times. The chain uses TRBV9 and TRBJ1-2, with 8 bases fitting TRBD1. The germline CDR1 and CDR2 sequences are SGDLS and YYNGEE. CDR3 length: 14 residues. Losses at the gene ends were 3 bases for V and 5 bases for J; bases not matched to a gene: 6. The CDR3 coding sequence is TGTGCCAGCAGCGGGCCCGACAGGGGATATGGCTACACCTTC. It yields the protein CASSGPDRGYGYTF.

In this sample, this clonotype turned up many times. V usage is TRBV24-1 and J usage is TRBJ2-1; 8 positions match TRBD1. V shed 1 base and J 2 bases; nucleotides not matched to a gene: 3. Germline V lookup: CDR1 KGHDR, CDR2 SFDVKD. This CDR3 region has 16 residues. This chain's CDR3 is CATSDFQGAAYNEQFF. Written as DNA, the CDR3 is TGTGCCACCAGTGATTTTCAGGGGGCGGCCTACAATGAGCAGTTCTTC.

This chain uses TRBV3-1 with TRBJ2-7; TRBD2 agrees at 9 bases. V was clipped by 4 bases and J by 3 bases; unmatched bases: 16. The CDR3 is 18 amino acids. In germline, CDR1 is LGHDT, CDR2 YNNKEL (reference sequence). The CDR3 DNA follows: TGTGCCAGCAGCCCTCCGAGAGGGCGGCGGGAGGGCCGCTACGAGCAGTACTTC. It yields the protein CASSPPRGRREGRYEQYF.

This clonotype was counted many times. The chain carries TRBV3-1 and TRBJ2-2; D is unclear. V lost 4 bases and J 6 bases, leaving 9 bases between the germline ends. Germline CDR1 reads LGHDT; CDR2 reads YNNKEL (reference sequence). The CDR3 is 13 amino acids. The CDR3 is CASSPSGSGELFF. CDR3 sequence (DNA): TGTGCCAGCAGCCCCTCCGGGTCCGGGGAGCTGTTTTTT. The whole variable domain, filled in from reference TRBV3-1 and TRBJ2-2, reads DTAVSQTPKYLVTQMGNDKSIKCEQNLGHDTMYWYKQDSKKFLKIMFSYNNKELIINETVPNRFSPKSPDKAHLNLHINSLELGDSAVYFCASSPSGSGELFFGEGSRLTVL.

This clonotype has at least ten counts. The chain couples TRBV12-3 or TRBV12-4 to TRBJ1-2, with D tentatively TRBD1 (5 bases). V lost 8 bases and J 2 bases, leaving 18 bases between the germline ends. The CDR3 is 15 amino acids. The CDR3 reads CASSERAGLNYGYTF. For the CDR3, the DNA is TGTGCCAGCTCGGAAAGGGCGGGGCTCAACTATGGCTACACCTTC.

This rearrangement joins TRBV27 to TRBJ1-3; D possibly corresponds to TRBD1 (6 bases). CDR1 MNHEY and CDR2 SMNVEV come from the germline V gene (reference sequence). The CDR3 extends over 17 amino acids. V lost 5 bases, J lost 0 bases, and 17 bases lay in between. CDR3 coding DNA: TGTGCCAGCAGTGCAACCGGGACACCGAGCTCTGGAAACACCATATATTTT. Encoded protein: CASSATGTPSSGNTIYF.

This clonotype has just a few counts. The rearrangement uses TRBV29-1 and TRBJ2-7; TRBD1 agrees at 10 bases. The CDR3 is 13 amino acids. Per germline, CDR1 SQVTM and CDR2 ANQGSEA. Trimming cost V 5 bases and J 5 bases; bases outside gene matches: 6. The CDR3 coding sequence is TGCAGCGTTTATGGGGACAGGGGTAACGAGCAGTACTTC. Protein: CSVYGDRGNEQYF.

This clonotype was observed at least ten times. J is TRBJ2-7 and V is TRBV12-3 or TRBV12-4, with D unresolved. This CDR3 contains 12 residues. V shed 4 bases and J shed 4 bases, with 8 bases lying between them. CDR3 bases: TGTGCCAGCAGTTCCCTAGGTTACGAGCAGTACTTC. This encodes CASSSLGYEQYF.

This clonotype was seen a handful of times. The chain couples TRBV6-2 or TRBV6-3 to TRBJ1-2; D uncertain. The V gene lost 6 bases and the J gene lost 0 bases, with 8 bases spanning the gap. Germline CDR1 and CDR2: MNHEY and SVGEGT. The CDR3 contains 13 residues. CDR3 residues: CASRPGANYGYTF. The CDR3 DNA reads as TGTGCCAGCAGGCCGGGAGCTAACTATGGCTACACCTTC.

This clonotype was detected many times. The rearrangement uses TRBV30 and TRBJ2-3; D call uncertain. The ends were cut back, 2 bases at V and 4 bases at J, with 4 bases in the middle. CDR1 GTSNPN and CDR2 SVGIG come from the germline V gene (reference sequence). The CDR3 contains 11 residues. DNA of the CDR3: TGTGCCTGGAGTACAGCAGATACGCAGTATTTT. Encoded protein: CAWSTADTQYF. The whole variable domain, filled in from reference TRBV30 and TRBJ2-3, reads SQTIHQWPATLVQPVGSPLSLECTVEGTSNPNLYWYRQAAGRGLQLLFYSVGIGQISSEVPQNLSASRPQDRQFILSSKKLLLSDSGFYLCAWSTADTQYFGPGTRLTVL.

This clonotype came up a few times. The CDR3: CASSLRQGVRADTQYF. Here the CDR3 DNA reads TGTGCCAGTAGTCTCCGACAGGGCGTCCGGGCAGATACGCAGTATTTT. The chain links TRBV19 to TRBJ2-3; 7 bases line up with TRBD1. CDR3 length: 16 residues. With 5 bases clipped from V and 4 bases from J, the junction kept 12 bases outside the gene matches. Germline V lookup: CDR1 LNHDA, CDR2 SQIVND (reference sequence).

CDR3 nucleotide sequence: TGTGCCAGCAGCTTGGATTTAGCGGAGCGCTACAATGAGCAGTTCTTC. Residues: CASSLDLAERYNEQFF. This sequence joins TRBV5-8 and TRBJ2-1; D is perhaps TRBD2 (6 bases). Germline V gives CDR1 SGHTS, CDR2 YDEGEE. V was cut by 0 bases and J by 3 bases, with 13 bases left in between. The CDR3 covers 16 residues.

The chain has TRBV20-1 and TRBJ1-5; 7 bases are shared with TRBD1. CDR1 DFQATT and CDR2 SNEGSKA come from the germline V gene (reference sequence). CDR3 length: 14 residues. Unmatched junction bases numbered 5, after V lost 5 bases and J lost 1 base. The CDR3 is CSAGTEKSNQPQHF. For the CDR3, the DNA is TGCAGTGCTGGGACAGAGAAGAGCAATCAGCCCCAGCATTTT.

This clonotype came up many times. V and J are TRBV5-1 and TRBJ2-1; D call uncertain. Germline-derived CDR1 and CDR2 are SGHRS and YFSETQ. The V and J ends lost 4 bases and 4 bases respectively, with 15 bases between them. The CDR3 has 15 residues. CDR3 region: CASSPPWAEYNEQFF. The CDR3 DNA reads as TGCGCCAGCAGCCCTCCCTGGGCAGAGTACAATGAGCAGTTCTTC.